A single sample gave rise to the 21 T cell receptor beta chains below, sequenced in a study of blood T cell repertoires in COVID-19. TCRdb keeps only in-frame clones here, not all; method: immunoSEQ multiplex PCR. The sample records tens of thousands of clones, 75% to 90% being singletons. The source material was peripheral blood. Receptors originate from a man aged 55 to 70 with acute or convalescent COVID-19.

The rearrangement joins TRBV5-6 to TRBJ2-5, with 8 nucleotides matching TRBD1. CDR1 SGHDT and CDR2 YYEEEE come from the germline V gene. Losses at the gene ends were 0 bases for V and 1 base for J; bases not matched to a gene: 2. The CDR3 is 15 residues long. The CDR3 nucleotides are TGTGCCAGCAGCTTGGCAGGGGGCTCCCAAGAGACCCAGTACTTC. This sequence encodes CASSLAGGSQETQYF.

This chain uses TRBV28 with TRBJ1-2; a weak D match, TRBD1 (5 bases). Germline V lookup: CDR1 MDHEN, CDR2 SYDVKM. This CDR3 has 15 amino acids. Trimming stripped 3 bases from V and 0 bases from J, with 11 bases between. This chain's CDR3 is CASSFPPGTNYGYTF. The CDR3 region has the DNA TGTGCCAGCAGTTTCCCGCCAGGGACTAACTATGGCTACACCTTC.

This chain uses TRBV6-1 with TRBJ1-2; D not resolved. V lost 2 bases and J 1 base, leaving 11 bases between the germline ends. Looked up from germline, CDR1 is MNHNS and CDR2 is SASEGT. The CDR3 sequence is 15 residues long. The CDR3 DNA reads TGTGCCAGCAGTGAAATGGCACACCTTAACTATGGCTACACCTTC. It translates to CASSEMAHLNYGYTF.

The J gene is TRBJ1-4, the V gene TRBV4-3; no clear D. Trimming shortened V by 1 base and J by 0 bases, and 9 bases separated the two germline ends. Per the germline V gene, CDR1 is LGHNA and CDR2 is YSLEER. The CDR3 length is 16 residues. The DNA of the CDR3 is TGCGCCAGCAGCCAAGGATGGGCTGCAACTAATGAAAAACTGTTTTTT. It is translated as CASSQGWAATNEKLFF.

The chain couples TRBV4-1 to TRBJ2-5; 9 nucleotides match TRBD2. The germline V gene encodes CDR1 MGHRA and CDR2 YSYEKL. The V gene end was trimmed by 0 bases and the J gene end by 5 bases; junction bases not matched to a gene: 7. CDR3 length: 16 amino acids. Here the CDR3 DNA reads TGCGCCAGCAGCCAAGATGGGCGGGGGGGCGGCGAGACCCAGTACTTC. It codes for CASSQDGRGGGETQYF.

The genes are TRBV6-5 and TRBJ1-5; 7 bases are shared with TRBD1. The germline gives CDR1 MNHEY, CDR2 SVGAGI. The CDR3 contains 14 residues. V shed 2 bases, J shed 6 bases, and the junction held 4 bases outside the gene matches. The CDR3 is CASSYTRQGQPQHF. In DNA, the CDR3 is TGTGCCAGCAGTTACACACGACAGGGTCAGCCCCAGCATTTT.

The V call is TRBV11-2, the J call TRBJ2-1; a weak D match, TRBD2 (7 bases). The CDR3 covers 15 residues. Germline CDR1 reads SGHAT; CDR2 reads FQNNGV. Trimming removed 3 bases from V and 3 bases from J, with 12 bases in between. The CDR3 sequence is CASSFGGGVYNEQFF. The CDR3 nucleotides are TGTGCCAGCAGCTTTGGAGGGGGGGTCTACAATGAGCAGTTCTTC.

J is TRBJ2-7 and V is TRBV5-1, with 7 bases identical to TRBD1. Losses at the gene ends were 0 bases for V and 5 bases for J; bases not matched to a gene: 8. The germline V gene encodes CDR1 SGHRS and CDR2 YFSETQ. This CDR3 has 15 amino acids. CDR3 region: CASSLAVTGVDEQYF. As DNA, the CDR3 is TGCGCCAGCAGCTTGGCCGTCACAGGGGTCGACGAGCAGTACTTC.

The rearrangement joins TRBV7-2 to TRBJ2-1; TRBD2 agrees at 8 bases. CDR3 length: 18 amino acids. J lost 8 bases, V lost 2 bases, and 17 bases had no gene match. The germline V gene has CDR1 SGHTA and CDR2 FQGNSA. The CDR3 sequence: CASSLTSGRRSFTYEQFF. CDR3 DNA sequence: TGTGCCAGCAGCTTAACTAGCGGTCGCCGGTCTTTTACATATGAGCAGTTCTTC.

The table lists this clone with a count of one. The chain recombines TRBV10-3 with TRBJ2-5; the match to TRBD1 covers 9 bases. The CDR3 has 13 amino acids. CDR1 ENHRY and CDR2 SYGVKD come from the germline V gene. J gave up 5 bases and V 10 bases, and 8 bases lay outside the gene matches. The CDR3 reads CATWDRVRETQYF. The CDR3 DNA follows: TGTGCCACCTGGGACAGGGTGAGGGAGACCCAGTACTTC.

This clone was seen only once. The chain links TRBV10-1 to TRBJ2-1; tentative D call: TRBD2 (6 bases). The V and J ends lost 0 bases and 2 bases respectively, with 11 bases between them. The V gene's germline CDR1 is WNHNN and CDR2 SYGVQD (reference sequence). There are 16 residues in the CDR3. CDR3 nucleotide sequence: TGCGCCAGCAGTGAGTCCGGCGGGAATACCTACAATGAGCAGTTCTTC. Translation: CASSESGGNTYNEQFF.

This clone occurred once. The chain couples TRBV4-1 to TRBJ1-5; 10 positions agree with TRBD1. J gave up 3 bases and V 5 bases, and 4 bases lay outside the gene matches. The CDR3 is made up of 15 amino acids. The germline CDR1 and CDR2 sequences are MGHRA and YSYEKL. CDR3 sequence reads: CASSWTGGNNQPQHF. For the CDR3, the DNA is TGCGCCAGCAGCTGGACAGGGGGAAACAATCAGCCCCAGCATTTT.

The CDR3 protein is CASSVDPGHEAFF. DNA of the CDR3: TGTGCCAGCAGCGTAGACCCGGGTCACGAAGCTTTCTTT. The chain recombines TRBV9 with TRBJ1-1; D unresolved. The CDR3 loop spans 13 amino acids. V was cut by 0 bases and J by 8 bases, with 11 bases left in between. Germline V gives CDR1 SGDLS, CDR2 YYNGEE.

On this clone itself: Germline and junction disagree at one end, which may indicate a read error. V and J are TRBV6-5 and TRBJ2-7; TRBD2 is a possible D gene (5 bases). The CDR3 contains 16 residues. Germline CDR1 and CDR2: MNHEY and SVGAGI. CDR3: CASSYGGIGFSHEQYF. DNA for the CDR3: TGTGCCAGCAGTTACGGAGGCATCGGTTTCTCCCACGAGCAGTACTTC.

This clone has only one observation. V is TRBV11-2 and J is TRBJ2-5; TRBD1 matches at 12 bases. Losses at the gene ends were 6 bases for V and 5 bases for J; bases not matched to a gene: 13. The CDR3 sequence is 17 residues long. Germline CDR1 reads SGHAT; CDR2 reads FQNNGV. CDR3 sequence (DNA): TGTGCCAGCAGGTCCGGGACAGGGGGCTTTTTGAGGGAGACCCAGTACTTC. Its protein product is CASRSGTGGFLRETQYF.

V is TRBV12-5 and J is TRBJ2-1; TRBD2 aligns across 8 bases. CDR1 and CDR2 (germline): LGHNT, FRNRAP. Losses at the gene ends were 0 bases for V and 0 bases for J; bases not matched to a gene: 4. The CDR3 sequence is 17 residues long. CDR3 protein: CASGLVRSGSSYNEQFF. For the CDR3, the DNA is TGTGCTAGTGGTTTGGTACGAAGCGGGAGCTCCTACAATGAGCAGTTCTTC.

This clone has only one observation. The chain couples TRBV6-5 to TRBJ1-6, with D maybe TRBD1 (6 bases). The CDR3 loop spans 15 amino acids. Per the germline V gene, CDR1 is MNHEY and CDR2 is SVGAGI. V lost 10 bases, J lost 6 bases, and 19 bases lay in between. CDR3: CATEGGGGSNSPLHF. CDR3 sequence (DNA): TGTGCCACCGAGGGTGGGGGGGGCAGTAATTCACCCCTCCACTTT.

The chain employs TRBV29-1 and TRBJ1-4, with a weak D call TRBD1 (6 bases). Germline V gene sequence: CDR1 SQVTM, CDR2 ANQGSEA. The CDR3 extends over 12 amino acids. The V end lost 5 bases, the J end lost 7 bases, and 11 bases lay between the germline ends. CDR3 bases: TGCAGCGTTTCCCTGACAGGTGAAAAACTGTTTTTT. This encodes CSVSLTGEKLFF. Full variable domain (outside the CDR3, taken from reference TRBV29-1 and TRBJ1-4): SAVISQKPSRDICQRGTSLTIQCQVDSQVTMMFWYRQQPGQSLTLIATANQGSEATYESGFVIDKFPISRPNLTFSTLTVSNMSPEDSSIYLCSVSLTGEKLFFGSGTQLSVL.

The V call is TRBV5-1, the J call TRBJ2-3; D remains ambiguous. Trimming pared 2 bases from V and 0 bases from J, leaving 10 bases between. Germline-derived CDR1 and CDR2 are SGHRS and YFSETQ. There are 15 residues in the CDR3. CDR3 sequence (DNA): TGCGCCAGCAGCTTCATCGGTTTAAGCACAGATACGCAGTATTTT. Protein: CASSFIGLSTDTQYF.

This clone was counted only a few times. The V and J genes are TRBV6-4 and TRBJ2-4; 13 bases line up with TRBD2. V gave up 6 bases and J gave up 0 bases; unmatched junction bases: 14. The CDR3 consists of 20 residues. Germline CDR1 and CDR2: MRHNA and SNTAGT. The CDR3 sequence is CASSLATSGRALLAKNIQYF. CDR3 nucleotide sequence: TGTGCCAGCAGCCTCGCTACTAGCGGGAGGGCCCTCCTAGCCAAAAACATTCAGTACTTC.

The chain has TRBV27 and TRBJ2-7, with 7 bases that match TRBD2. Germline CDR1 reads MNHEY; CDR2 reads SMNVEV (reference sequence). Germline trimming cut 5 bases from V and 3 bases from J; bases unmatched to any gene: 1. The CDR3 has 12 residues. CDR3 sequence (DNA): TGTGCCAGCAGTATAGCGGGCTACGAGCAGTACTTC. It codes for CASSIAGYEQYF.